This T cell receptor (beta chain) was observed in a study of CDR3 diversity in severe acne (dated by TCRdb to about 2019). The library came from PCR. Sequencing relied on an Illumina HiSeq 2000. In-frame beta chains were kept once TCRdb had trimmed the public reads at Q25 with fastp and called clones with MiXCR. One record per CDR3 amino acid sequence lists the most common genes and DNA. This sample has about 93,000 distinct CDR3 sequences in its table, and around half of those were observed once. The leading ten clones occupy over 9.5% of the sample. Remarks on this clonotype: Its antigen is still unknown. Per-base quality was not reported, and no clone a single base away is much larger than it.

V trim: 3 bases; J trim: 4 bases; unmatched bases: 11. From a lookup of the germline V gene, CDR1 and CDR2 are KGHDR and SFDVKD. The cysteine opens and the phenylalanine closes a CDR3 of 17 amino acids. Here the CDR3 DNA is all that survives: 51 bases in frame from base 1. The rearranged segments are TRBV24-1 and TRBJ1-2, and TRBD1 matches 9 of the central bases. This receptor was obtained from a male donor in good health, serving as a control. The sequenced material came from blood. Read as DNA, the sequence is TGTGCCACCAGTGATCATCCGGGACAGGGCCTCATCTATGGCTACACCTTC. It encodes CATSDHPGQGLIYGYTF.